This TCR beta chain is drawn from a study of T cells in Graves' hyperthyroidism and ophthalmopathy. TCR beta CDR3 regions were amplified from RNA transcripts. HTBI primers were employed in a first-round RT-PCR of the TCR CDR3. One entry per CDR3 protein results from TCRdb running MiXCR on the multiplex PCR reads. The sample lists under 600,000 distinct CDR3 sequences; more than 15% were seen once. At least 3 on the Clinical Activity Score was recorded for ophthalmopathy patients, who also had NOSPECS grade at least 4 and duration under 3 months. Uncontrolled infections, other autoimmune diseases, pregnancy or lactation led to exclusion of patients. Clinical symptoms, serum thyroxine and TRAb, thyroid ultrasound and orbital computed tomography together formed the diagnostic basis. The CDR3 is 16 amino acids. CDR1 is KGHSH and CDR2 is LQKENI in the germline V gene. The ends were cut back, 2 bases at V and 7 bases at J, with 20 bases in the middle.

The source material was blood. The origin of this receptor is a woman in her 40s with Graves' ophthalmopathy. The genes are TRBV18 and TRBJ1-2; TRBD1 might be the D (5 bases). The CDR3 reads CASSPELQDRVFGYTF. The CDR3 region has the DNA TGTGCCAGCTCACCAGAGTTACAGGACCGAGTTTTTGGCTACACCTTC. The whole variable domain, filled in from reference TRBV18 and TRBJ1-2, reads NAGVMQNPRHLVRRRGQEARLRCSPMKGHSHVYWYRQLPEEGLKFMVYLQKENIIDESGMPKERFSAEFPKEGPSILRIQQVVRGDSAAYFCASSPELQDRVFGYTFGSGTRLTVV.